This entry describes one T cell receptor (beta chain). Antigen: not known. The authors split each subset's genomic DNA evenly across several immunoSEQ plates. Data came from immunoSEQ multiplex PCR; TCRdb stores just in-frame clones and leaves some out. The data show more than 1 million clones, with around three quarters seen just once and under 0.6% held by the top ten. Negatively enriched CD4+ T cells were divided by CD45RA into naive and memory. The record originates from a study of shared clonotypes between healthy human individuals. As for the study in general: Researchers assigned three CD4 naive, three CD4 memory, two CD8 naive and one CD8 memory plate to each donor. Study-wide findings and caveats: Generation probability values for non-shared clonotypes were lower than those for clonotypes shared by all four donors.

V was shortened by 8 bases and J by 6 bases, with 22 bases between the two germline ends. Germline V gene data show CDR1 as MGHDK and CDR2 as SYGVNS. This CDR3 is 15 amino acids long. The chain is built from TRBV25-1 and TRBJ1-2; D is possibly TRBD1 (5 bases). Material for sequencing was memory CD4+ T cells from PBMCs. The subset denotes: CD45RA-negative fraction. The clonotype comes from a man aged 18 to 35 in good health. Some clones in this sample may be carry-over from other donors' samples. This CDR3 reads CASGQAGSLEHGYTF. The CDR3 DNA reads TGTGCCAGCGGCCAGGCAGGGTCCCTGGAGCATGGCTACACCTTC.